These 24 T cell receptor beta chains were sequenced from one sample in a study of human T cells and chemical hapten exposure. Sample time point: patch test 1, 2 weeks after DPC sensitization. This sample's treatment: therapeutic diphenylcyclopropenone sensitization with weekly scalp DPC. TCRdb processed the RACE reads anew with MiXCR; each CDR3 protein has one entry. The sample shows about 340,000 distinct CDR3 sequences, about 7% of them seen only once. The specimen was whole blood, collected in connection with sensitization to the hapten diphenylcyclopropenone (DPC). These receptors came from a woman in her late teens or twenties with alopecia areata. Some clones in this sample may be carry-over from other donors' samples.

This clonotype has only a few counts. This chain links TRBV7-2 with TRBJ2-3, with D perhaps TRBD2 (5 bases). Between the trimmed V and J ends, which lost 6 bases and 4 bases, there was a span of 14 bases. This CDR3 is 14 amino acids long. CDR1 is SGHTA and CDR2 is FQGNSA in the germline V gene. As DNA, the CDR3 is TGTGCCAGCAGTTTAAGGAGGCAGGCAGATACGCAGTATTTT. It encodes CASSLRRQADTQYF.

This clonotype was seen only a few times. Here the CDR3 DNA reads TGTGCCAGCAGCCGGACAGGGTTAGATACGCAGTATTTT. It specifies CASSRTGLDTQYF. The J gene is TRBJ2-3, the V gene TRBV7-8; TRBD1 matches 8 bases. The CDR3 is made up of 13 amino acids. The V gene end was trimmed by 5 bases and the J gene end by 5 bases; junction bases not matched to a gene: 3. Germline V gives CDR1 SGHVS, CDR2 FQNEAQ.

The genes are TRBV6-5 and TRBJ2-2, with D possibly TRBD1 on 5 matching bases. Trimming left V 6 bases short and J 3 bases short, with 8 bases between. CDR1 MNHEY and CDR2 SVGAGI come from the germline V gene. CDR3 length: 13 residues. The CDR3 DNA is TGTGCCAGCAGAAGGGGCGACACCGGGGAGCTGTTTTTT. It specifies CASRRGDTGELFF.

The chain combines TRBV12-3 or TRBV12-4 with TRBJ1-1; tentative D call: TRBD1 (6 bases). V lost 2 bases, J lost 7 bases, and 11 bases lay in between. CDR3 size: 13 residues. CDR3 sequence (DNA): TGTGCCAGCAGTTTATACAGGGTTGTTGAAGCTTTCTTT. Translated, it gives CASSLYRVVEAFF.

This clonotype was seen a handful of times. The genes are TRBV28 and TRBJ2-3; D unresolved. The V and J ends lost 3 bases and 3 bases respectively, with 10 bases between them. This CDR3 has 14 amino acids. The germline V gene encodes CDR1 MDHEN and CDR2 SYDVKM. CDR3 nucleotide sequence: TGTGCCAGCAGTTTCATGGGCGGTACAGATACGCAGTATTTT. It yields the protein CASSFMGGTDTQYF. The full variable domain, completed using reference TRBV28 and TRBJ2-3, is DVKVTQSSRYLVKRTGEKVFLECVQDMDHENMFWYRQDPGLGLRLIYFSYDVKMKEKGDIPEGYSVSREKKERFSLILESASTNQTSMYLCASSFMGGTDTQYFGPGTRLTVL.

V and J are TRBV7-9 and TRBJ2-1; 10 nucleotides match TRBD2. The CDR3 extends over 15 amino acids. Looked up from germline, CDR1 is SEHNR and CDR2 is FQNEAQ (reference sequence). The J segment lost 5 bases and the V segment lost 6 bases, leaving 7 bases of the junction unmatched. This CDR3 is CASSFSGGTNNEQFF. The DNA of the CDR3 is TGTGCCAGCAGTTTTAGCGGGGGGACGAACAATGAGCAGTTCTTC. The variable domain in full, with the rest retrieved from reference TRBV7-9 and TRBJ2-1, is DTGVSQNPRHKITKRGQNVTFRCDPISEHNRLYWYRQTLGQGPEFLTYFQNEAQLEKSRLLSDRFSAERPKGSFSTLEIQRTEQGDSAMYLCASSFSGGTNNEQFFGPGTRLTVL.

This clonotype was detected only a few times. CDR3 in DNA: TGTGCCAGCAGCTCCCTGGCGGAGAACACCGGGGAGCTGTTTTTT. Translating gives CASSSLAENTGELFF. The chain employs TRBV7-2 and TRBJ2-2; D is ambiguous. Per germline, CDR1 SGHTA and CDR2 FQGNSA. The germline V and J ends were trimmed by 4 bases and 1 base, with 10 bases remaining between them. The CDR3 loop spans 15 amino acids.

In its sample, this clonotype was seen a few times. The genes are TRBV6-5 and TRBJ2-1; 7 positions match TRBD2. CDR3 length: 15 residues. Germline V gene sequence: CDR1 MNHEY, CDR2 SVGAGI. J lost 10 bases, V lost 2 bases, and 11 bases had no gene match. CDR3 sequence reads: CASSYGGGGVVEQFF. For the CDR3, the DNA is TGTGCCAGCAGTTACGGCGGTGGGGGGGTAGTAGAGCAGTTCTTC.

This chain links TRBV29-1 with TRBJ1-1; the D gene is possibly TRBD1 (5 bases). V gave up 1 base and J gave up 4 bases, with 13 bases separating them. The V gene's germline CDR1 is SQVTM and CDR2 ANQGSEA. CDR3 size: 14 residues. The CDR3 nucleotides are TGCAGCGTTGAAGGGGGTCGAGGGGTCACTGAAGCTTTCTTT. Protein product: CSVEGGRGVTEAFF.

Concerning this clonotype itself: One end of the junction does not line up with germline, which may come from a read error. The chain is built from TRBV6-5 and TRBJ1-6, with unresolved D. CDR3 length equals 14 residues. Germline V gene lookup returns CDR1 MNHEY and CDR2 SVGAGI. CDR3 loop: CASSRTGYNSPLYF. Written as DNA, the CDR3 is TGTGCCAGCAGTCGGACGGGGTATAATTCACCCCTCTACTTT.

This clonotype was seen at least ten times. V gene TRBV20-1 combines with J gene TRBJ2-3, with TRBD2 matching over 9 bases. J was trimmed by 5 bases and V by 3 bases; bases with no gene match: 9. Germline CDR1 and CDR2: DFQATT and SNEGSKA (reference sequence). This CDR3 is built from 15 residues. The CDR3 sequence: CSARPSSGVGDTQYF. The CDR3 DNA reads TGCAGTGCTAGGCCCTCTAGCGGGGTAGGAGATACGCAGTATTTT.

This clonotype was seen a few times. J is TRBJ2-2 and V is TRBV4-1, with D unclear. Deletions cut 1 base from V and 7 bases from J, with 13 bases between. The CDR3 has 15 residues. Per germline, CDR1 MGHRA and CDR2 YSYEKL. The CDR3 DNA follows: TGCGCCAGCAGCCAAGGTCTCGATTTTGGCGGGGAGCTGTTTTTT. It encodes CASSQGLDFGGELFF.

J is TRBJ2-2 and V is TRBV6-5; D might be TRBD2 (6 bases). This CDR3 region has 18 residues. Germline lookup yields CDR1 MNHEY and CDR2 SVGAGI. V lost 0 bases to trimming and J lost 4 bases, with 18 bases between them. The CDR3 protein is CASSYSRGSRLPTGELFF. The CDR3 DNA reads as TGTGCCAGCAGTTACTCGCGGGGATCTAGGTTGCCCACCGGGGAGCTGTTTTTT.

This clonotype was seen only a few times. The chain couples TRBV27 to TRBJ2-1; 7 nucleotides line up with TRBD1. Germline loops: CDR1 MNHEY, CDR2 SMNVEV (reference sequence). This CDR3 is built from 15 residues. Unmatched junction bases numbered 5, after V lost 1 base and J lost 5 bases. CDR3: CASSLYQGENNEQFF. The CDR3 DNA reads TGTGCCAGCAGTTTATACCAGGGGGAGAACAATGAGCAGTTCTTC.

The chain uses TRBV5-1 and TRBJ2-7; D call uncertain. Germline V lookup: CDR1 SGHRS, CDR2 YFSETQ. This CDR3 has 13 residues. The germline V and J ends were trimmed by 0 bases and 3 bases, with 7 bases remaining between them. Written as DNA, the CDR3 is TGCGCCAGCAGCTTGGAAGGCCTCTACGAGCAGTACTTC. It yields the protein CASSLEGLYEQYF.

This clonotype showed up just a few times. The chain couples TRBV12-3 or TRBV12-4 to TRBJ2-3; no firm D call. There are 13 residues in the CDR3. V was trimmed by 3 bases and J by 5 bases, leaving 9 bases between them. The CDR3 region has the DNA TGTGCCAGCAGTTTTCGGAGCGAAGATACGCAGTATTTT. This sequence encodes CASSFRSEDTQYF.

This clonotype was seen only a few times. The chain carries TRBV7-3 and TRBJ2-1; D not certain. Trimming left V 1 base short and J 9 bases short, with 13 bases between. The length of the CDR3 is 14 residues. CDR1 SGHTA and CDR2 FQGTGA come from the germline V gene. The CDR3 sequence is CASSLSRMSGEQFF. The DNA for the CDR3 is TGTGCCAGCAGCTTAAGTCGGATGTCCGGTGAGCAGTTCTTC.

The table lists this clonotype with a few counts. The chain uses TRBV11-2 and TRBJ2-2; TRBD2 is a possible D gene (5 bases). Germline-derived CDR1 and CDR2 are SGHAT and FQNNGV. The ends were cut back, 0 bases at V and 7 bases at J, with 9 bases in the middle. The CDR3 is made up of 14 amino acids. The DNA for the CDR3 is TGTGCCAGCAGCTTAGAAGGACTTGGCGGGGAGCTGTTTTTT. This encodes CASSLEGLGGELFF. Based on the CDR3 plus reference TRBV11-2 and TRBJ2-2, the full variable domain is EAGVAQSPRYKIIEKRQSVAFWCNPISGHATLYWYQQILGQGPKLLIQFQNNGVVDDSQLPKDRFSAERLKGVDSTLKIQPAKLEDSAVYLCASSLEGLGGELFFGEGSRLTVL.

This clonotype occurred a few times. The chain recombines TRBV6-5 with TRBJ1-2; unclear D gene. This CDR3 has 13 amino acids. V was trimmed by 6 bases and J by 4 bases, leaving 12 bases between them. From germline, CDR1 is MNHEY and CDR2 SVGAGI. The CDR3 reads CASRPTTPYGYTF. CDR3 nucleotide sequence: TGTGCCAGCAGACCAACAACCCCCTATGGCTACACCTTC.

This clonotype has at least ten counts. This chain links TRBV6-2 or TRBV6-3 with TRBJ1-3; the D is unclear. Germline V gene sequence: CDR1 MNHEY, CDR2 SVGEGT. The CDR3 contains 16 residues. Trimming stripped 1 base from V and 0 bases from J, with 10 bases between. For the CDR3, the DNA is TGTGCCAGCAGTTACTTTACAGCCAGCTCTGGAAACACCATATATTTT. Amino acid sequence: CASSYFTASSGNTIYF.

Regarding this clonotype: A read error may explain this, as a much larger clone is one base away. The chain recombines TRBV7-6 with TRBJ2-7, with a possible D match to TRBD1 (6 bases). V dropped 5 bases and J dropped 6 bases, with 20 bases sitting between them. CDR3 length: 15 residues. The germline V gene encodes CDR1 SGHVS and CDR2 FNYEAQ. The CDR3 nucleotides read TGTGCCAGCAGCCTCGAGACAGGCCCAACCTGCGAGCAGTACTTC. Translated, it gives CASSLETGPTCEQYF.

This clonotype was counted a few times. J is TRBJ2-2 and V is TRBV6-5; 8 bases line up with TRBD2. The trim removed 7 bases at V and 7 bases at J, leaving 5 bases unmatched. CDR1 is MNHEY, CDR2 SVGAGI, per germline. The length of the CDR3 is 13 residues. CDR3 nucleotide sequence: TGTGCCAGCACTCGGGGGGGCAGCGGGGAGCTGTTTTTT. This sequence encodes CASTRGGSGELFF.

The chain links TRBV6-2 or TRBV6-3 to TRBJ2-1; D remains ambiguous. Germline V gives CDR1 MNHEY, CDR2 SVGEGT. Trimming cost V 0 bases and J 3 bases, with 9 bases left between them. This CDR3 comprises 15 residues. CDR3 loop: CASSYSNSRYNEQFF. The CDR3, as DNA: TGTGCCAGCAGTTACTCGAACTCCCGCTACAATGAGCAGTTCTTC.

J is TRBJ1-1 and V is TRBV9; 7 nucleotides agree with TRBD1. V lost 0 bases and J lost 3; bases outside the gene matches: 2. Germline loops: CDR1 SGDLS, CDR2 YYNGEE. The CDR3 extends over 14 amino acids. The CDR3 DNA follows: TGTGCCAGCAGCGTAGAAGGGACAGACACTGAAGCTTTCTTT. Translating gives CASSVEGTDTEAFF. The whole variable domain, remainder taken from reference TRBV9 and TRBJ1-1, is DSGVTQTPKHLITATGQRVTLRCSPRSGDLSVYWYQQSLDQGLQFLIQYYNGEERAKGNILERFSAQQFPDLHSELNLSSLELGDSALYFCASSVEGTDTEAFFGQGTRLTVV.